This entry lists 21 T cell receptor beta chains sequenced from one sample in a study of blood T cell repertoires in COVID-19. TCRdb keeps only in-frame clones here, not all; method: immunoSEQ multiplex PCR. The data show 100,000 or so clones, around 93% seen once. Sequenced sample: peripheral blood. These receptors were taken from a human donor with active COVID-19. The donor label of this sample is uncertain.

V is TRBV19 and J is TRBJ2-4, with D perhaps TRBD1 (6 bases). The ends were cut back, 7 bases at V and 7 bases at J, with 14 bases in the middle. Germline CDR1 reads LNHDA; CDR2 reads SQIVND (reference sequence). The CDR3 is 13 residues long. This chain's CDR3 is CASNQGRGNIQYF. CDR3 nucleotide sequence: TGTGCCAGTAATCAGGGGCGCGGTAACATTCAGTACTTC.

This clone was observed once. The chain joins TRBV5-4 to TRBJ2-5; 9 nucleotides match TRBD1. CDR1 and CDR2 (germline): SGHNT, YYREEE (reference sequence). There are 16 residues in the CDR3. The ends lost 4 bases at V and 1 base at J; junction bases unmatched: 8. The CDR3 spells CASSLGLGQGQETQYF. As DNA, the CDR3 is TGTGCCAGCAGCCTAGGACTGGGACAGGGCCAAGAGACCCAGTACTTC. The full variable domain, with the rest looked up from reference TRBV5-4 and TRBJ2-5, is ETGVTQSPTHLIKTRGQQVTLRCSSQSGHNTVSWYQQALGQGPQFIFQYYREEENGRGNFPPRFSGLQFPNYSSELNVNALELDDSALYLCASSLGLGQGQETQYFGPGTRLLVL.

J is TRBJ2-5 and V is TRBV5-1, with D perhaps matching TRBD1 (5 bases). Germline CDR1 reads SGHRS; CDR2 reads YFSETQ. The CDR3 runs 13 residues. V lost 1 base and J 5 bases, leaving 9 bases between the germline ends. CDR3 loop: CASSLSGFETQYF. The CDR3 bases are TGCGCCAGCAGCTTGTCAGGGTTCGAGACCCAGTACTTC.

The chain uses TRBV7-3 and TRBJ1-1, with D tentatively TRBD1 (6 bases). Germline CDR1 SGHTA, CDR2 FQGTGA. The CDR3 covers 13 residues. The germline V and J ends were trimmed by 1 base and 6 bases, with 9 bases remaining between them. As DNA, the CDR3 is TGTGCCAGCAGCTTAAGGCAGGGGCCTGAAGCTTTCTTT. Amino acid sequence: CASSLRQGPEAFF.

For the CDR3, the DNA is TGTGCCAGCAGCGAGGGGGGGGATTATAATTCACCCCTCCACTTT. Its protein is CASSEGGDYNSPLHF. The V gene is TRBV9, the J gene TRBJ1-6; possibly TRBD1 for D (6 bases). Germline CDR1 is SGDLS and CDR2 is YYNGEE. CDR3 length: 15 residues. Between the trimmed V and J ends, which lost 3 bases and 4 bases, there was a span of 11 bases.

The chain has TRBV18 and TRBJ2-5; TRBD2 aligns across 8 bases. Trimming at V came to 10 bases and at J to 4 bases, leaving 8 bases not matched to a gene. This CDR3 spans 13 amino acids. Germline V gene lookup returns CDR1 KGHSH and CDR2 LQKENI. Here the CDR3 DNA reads TGTGCCACCTCGGGGCTAGCGGGAGAGACCCAGTACTTC. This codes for CATSGLAGETQYF.

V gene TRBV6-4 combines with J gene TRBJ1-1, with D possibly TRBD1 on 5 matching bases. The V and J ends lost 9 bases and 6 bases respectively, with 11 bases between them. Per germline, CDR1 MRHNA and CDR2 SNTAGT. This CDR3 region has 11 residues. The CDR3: CARPFRAEAFF. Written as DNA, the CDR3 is TGTGCCAGACCTTTCAGGGCTGAAGCTTTCTTT.

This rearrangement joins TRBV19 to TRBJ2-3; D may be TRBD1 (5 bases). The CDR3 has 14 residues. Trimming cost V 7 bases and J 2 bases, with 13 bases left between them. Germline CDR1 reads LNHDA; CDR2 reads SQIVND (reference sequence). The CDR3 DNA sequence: TGTGCCAGTACCCTGACAGTAAACACAGATACGCAGTATTTT. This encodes CASTLTVNTDTQYF.

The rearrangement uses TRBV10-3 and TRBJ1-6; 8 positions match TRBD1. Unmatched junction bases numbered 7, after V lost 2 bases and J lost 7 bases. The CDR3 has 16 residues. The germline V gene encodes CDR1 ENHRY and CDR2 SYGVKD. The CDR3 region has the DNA TGTGCCATCAGTGAGAAGTGGAGACAGGGGAATTCACCCCTCCACTTT. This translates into CAISEKWRQGNSPLHF.

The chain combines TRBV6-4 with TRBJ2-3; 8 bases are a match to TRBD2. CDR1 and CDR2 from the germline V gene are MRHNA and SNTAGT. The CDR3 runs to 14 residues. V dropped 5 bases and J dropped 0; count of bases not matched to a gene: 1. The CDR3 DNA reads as TGTGCCAGCAGTAGCGGGGGAAGCACAGATACGCAGTATTTT. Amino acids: CASSSGGSTDTQYF.

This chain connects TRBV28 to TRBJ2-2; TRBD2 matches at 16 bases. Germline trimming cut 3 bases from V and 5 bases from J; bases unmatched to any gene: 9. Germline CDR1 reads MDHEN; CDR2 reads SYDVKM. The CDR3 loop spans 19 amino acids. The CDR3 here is CASSFPGTSGGARTGELFF. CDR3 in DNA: TGTGCCAGCAGTTTCCCCGGGACTAGCGGGGGGGCTAGGACCGGGGAGCTGTTTTTT. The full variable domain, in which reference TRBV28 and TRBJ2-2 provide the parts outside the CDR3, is DVKVTQSSRYLVKRTGEKVFLECVQDMDHENMFWYRQDPGLGLRLIYFSYDVKMKEKGDIPEGYSVSREKKERFSLILESASTNQTSMYLCASSFPGTSGGARTGELFFGEGSRLTVL.

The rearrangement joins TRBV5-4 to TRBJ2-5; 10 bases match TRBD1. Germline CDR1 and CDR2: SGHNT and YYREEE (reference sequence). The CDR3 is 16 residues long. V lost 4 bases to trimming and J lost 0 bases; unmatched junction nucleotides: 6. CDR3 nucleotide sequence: TGTGCCAGCAGCCAACCGGGACAGGGGTACCAAGAGACCCAGTACTTC. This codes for CASSQPGQGYQETQYF.

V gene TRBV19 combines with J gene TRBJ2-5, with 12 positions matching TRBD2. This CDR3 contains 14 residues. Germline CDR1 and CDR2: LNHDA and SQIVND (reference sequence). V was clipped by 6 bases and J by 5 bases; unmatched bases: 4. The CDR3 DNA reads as TGTGCCAGTAGCCCGGGACTAGCGGGCGAGACCCAGTACTTC. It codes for CASSPGLAGETQYF.

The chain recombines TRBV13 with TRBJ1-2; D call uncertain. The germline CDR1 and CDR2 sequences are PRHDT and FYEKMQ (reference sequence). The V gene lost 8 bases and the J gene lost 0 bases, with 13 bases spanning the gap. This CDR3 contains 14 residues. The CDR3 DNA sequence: TGTGCCAGCTCCCGGGGAGGCACTAACTATGGCTACACCTTC. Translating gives CASSRGGTNYGYTF.

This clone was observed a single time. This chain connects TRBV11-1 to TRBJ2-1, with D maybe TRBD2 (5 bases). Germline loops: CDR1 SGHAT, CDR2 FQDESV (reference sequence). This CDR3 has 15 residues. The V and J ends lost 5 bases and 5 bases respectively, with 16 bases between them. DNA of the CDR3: TGTGCCAGCAGCGCCAACGTGGGGAGTCACAATGAGCAGTTCTTC. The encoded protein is CASSANVGSHNEQFF.

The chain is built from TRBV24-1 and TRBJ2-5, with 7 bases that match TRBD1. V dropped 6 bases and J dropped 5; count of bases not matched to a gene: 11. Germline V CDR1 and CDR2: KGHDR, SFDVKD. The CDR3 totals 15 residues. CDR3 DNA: TGTGCCACCAGTTCAGTCCGGGACAGCGAGGAGACCCAGTACTTC. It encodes CATSSVRDSEETQYF.

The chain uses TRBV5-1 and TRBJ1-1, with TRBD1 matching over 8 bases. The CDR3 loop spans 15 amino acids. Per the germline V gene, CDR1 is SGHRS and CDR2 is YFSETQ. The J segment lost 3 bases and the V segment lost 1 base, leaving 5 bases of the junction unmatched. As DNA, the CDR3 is TGCGCCAGCAGCTTGTTACAGGGGGTGTACACTGAAGCTTTCTTT. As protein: CASSLLQGVYTEAFF.

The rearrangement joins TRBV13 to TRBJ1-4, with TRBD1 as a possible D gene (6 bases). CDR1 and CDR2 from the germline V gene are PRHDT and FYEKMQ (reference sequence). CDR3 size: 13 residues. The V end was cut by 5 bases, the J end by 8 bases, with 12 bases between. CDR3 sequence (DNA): TGTGCCAGCAGCACAGGGTTAGGAGAAAAACTGTTTTTT. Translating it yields CASSTGLGEKLFF.

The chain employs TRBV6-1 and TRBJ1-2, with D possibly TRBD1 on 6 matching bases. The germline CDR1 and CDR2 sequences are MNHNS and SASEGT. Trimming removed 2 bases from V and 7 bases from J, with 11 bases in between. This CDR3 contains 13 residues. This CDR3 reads CASSEIGTRGYTF. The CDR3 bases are TGTGCCAGCAGTGAAATCGGGACACGTGGCTACACCTTC.

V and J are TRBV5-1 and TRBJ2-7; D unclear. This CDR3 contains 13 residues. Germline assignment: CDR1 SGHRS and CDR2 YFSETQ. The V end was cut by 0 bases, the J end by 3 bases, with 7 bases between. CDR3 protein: CASSLDILYEQYF. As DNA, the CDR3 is TGCGCCAGCAGCTTGGACATTCTCTACGAGCAGTACTTC. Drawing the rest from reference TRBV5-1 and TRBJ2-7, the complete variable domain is KAGVTQTPRYLIKTRGQQVTLSCSPISGHRSVSWYQQTPGQGLQFLFEYFSETQRNKGNFPGRFSGRQFSNSRSEMNVSTLELGDSALYLCASSLDILYEQYFGPGTRLTVT.

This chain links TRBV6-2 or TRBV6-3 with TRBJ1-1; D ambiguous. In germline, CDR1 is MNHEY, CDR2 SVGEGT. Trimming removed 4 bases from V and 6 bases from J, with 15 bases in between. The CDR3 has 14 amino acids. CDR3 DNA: TGTGCCAGCAGTTCTGAGGGAAAATTTGCTGAAGCTTTCTTT. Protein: CASSSEGKFAEAFF.